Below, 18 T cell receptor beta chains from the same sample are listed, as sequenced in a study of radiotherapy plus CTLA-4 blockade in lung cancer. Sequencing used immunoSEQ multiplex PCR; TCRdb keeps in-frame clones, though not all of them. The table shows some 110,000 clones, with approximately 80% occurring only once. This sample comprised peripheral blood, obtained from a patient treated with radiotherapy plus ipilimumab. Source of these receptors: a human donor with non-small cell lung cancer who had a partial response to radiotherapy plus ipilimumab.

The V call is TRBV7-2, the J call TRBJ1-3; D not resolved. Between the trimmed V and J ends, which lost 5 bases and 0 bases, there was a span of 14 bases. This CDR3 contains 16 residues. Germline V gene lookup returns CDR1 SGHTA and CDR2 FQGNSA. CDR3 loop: CASSPPQVYSGNTIYF. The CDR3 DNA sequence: TGTGCCAGCAGCCCACCCCAGGTTTACTCTGGAAACACCATATATTTT.

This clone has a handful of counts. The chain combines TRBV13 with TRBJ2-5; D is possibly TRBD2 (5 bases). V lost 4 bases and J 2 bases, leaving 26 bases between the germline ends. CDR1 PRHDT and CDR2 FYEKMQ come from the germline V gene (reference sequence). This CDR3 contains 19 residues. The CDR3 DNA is TGTGCCAGCAGCTCCCCATTTAGGCTCGACGGGGAACAACAAGAGACCCAGTACTTC. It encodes CASSSPFRLDGEQQETQYF.

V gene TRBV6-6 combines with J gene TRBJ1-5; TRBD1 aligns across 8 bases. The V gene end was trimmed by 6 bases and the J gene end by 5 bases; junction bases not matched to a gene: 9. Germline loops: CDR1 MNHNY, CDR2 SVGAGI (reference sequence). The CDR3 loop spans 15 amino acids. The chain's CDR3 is CASRIGQGRDQPQHF. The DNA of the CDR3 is TGTGCCAGCAGAATAGGACAGGGACGGGATCAGCCCCAGCATTTT.

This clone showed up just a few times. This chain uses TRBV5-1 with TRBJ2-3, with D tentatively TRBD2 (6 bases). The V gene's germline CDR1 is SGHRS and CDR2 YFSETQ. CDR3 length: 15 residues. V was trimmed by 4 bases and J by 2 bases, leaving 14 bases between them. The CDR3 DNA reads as TGCGCCAGCAGCGGCCGAACTAGCCCCACAGATACGCAGTATTTT. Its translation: CASSGRTSPTDTQYF.

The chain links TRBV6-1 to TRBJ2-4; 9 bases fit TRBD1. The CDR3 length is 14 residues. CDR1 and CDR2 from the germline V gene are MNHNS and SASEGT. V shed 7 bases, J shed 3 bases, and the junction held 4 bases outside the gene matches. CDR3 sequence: CASNEGQGKNIQYF. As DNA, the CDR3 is TGTGCCAGCAATGAGGGACAGGGCAAAAACATTCAGTACTTC.

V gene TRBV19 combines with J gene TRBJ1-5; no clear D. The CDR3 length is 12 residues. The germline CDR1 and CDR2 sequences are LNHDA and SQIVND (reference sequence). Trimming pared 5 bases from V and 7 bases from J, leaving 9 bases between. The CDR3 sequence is CASSEQLQPQHF. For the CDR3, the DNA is TGTGCCAGTAGTGAGCAACTACAGCCCCAGCATTTT.

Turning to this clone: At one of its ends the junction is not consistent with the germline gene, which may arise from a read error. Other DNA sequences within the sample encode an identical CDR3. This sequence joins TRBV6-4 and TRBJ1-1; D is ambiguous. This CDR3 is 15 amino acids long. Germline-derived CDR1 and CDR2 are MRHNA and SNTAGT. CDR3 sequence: CASSDSRGLNTEAFF. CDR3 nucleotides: TGTGCCAGCAGTGACTCTAGAGGATTGAACACTGAAGCCTTCTTT.

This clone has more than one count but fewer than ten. This chain's CDR3 is CASSPAGGINQPQHF. The CDR3 DNA reads as TGTGCCAGCTCACCGGCAGGGGGTATCAATCAGCCCCAGCATTTT. The chain uses TRBV18 and TRBJ1-5; 7 bases are a match to TRBD1. The CDR3 length is 15 residues. Germline CDR1 reads KGHSH; CDR2 reads LQKENI. With 3 bases clipped from V and 3 bases from J, the junction kept 5 bases outside the gene matches.

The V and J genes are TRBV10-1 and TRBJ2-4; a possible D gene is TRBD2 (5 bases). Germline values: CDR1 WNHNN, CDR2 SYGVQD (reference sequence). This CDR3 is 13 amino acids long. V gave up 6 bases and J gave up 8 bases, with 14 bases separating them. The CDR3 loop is CASSPPGWDIQYF. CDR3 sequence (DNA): TGCGCCAGCAGCCCCCCGGGGTGGGACATTCAGTACTTC.

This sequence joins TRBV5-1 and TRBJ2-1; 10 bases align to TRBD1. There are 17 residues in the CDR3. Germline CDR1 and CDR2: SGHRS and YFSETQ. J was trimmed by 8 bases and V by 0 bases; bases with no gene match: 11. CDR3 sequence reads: CASSLVALRDRGHEQFF. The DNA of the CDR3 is TGCGCCAGCAGCTTGGTAGCCCTCCGGGACAGGGGCCATGAGCAGTTCTTC. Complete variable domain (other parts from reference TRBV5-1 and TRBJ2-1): KAGVTQTPRYLIKTRGQQVTLSCSPISGHRSVSWYQQTPGQGLQFLFEYFSETQRNKGNFPGRFSGRQFSNSRSEMNVSTLELGDSALYLCASSLVALRDRGHEQFFGPGTRLTVL.

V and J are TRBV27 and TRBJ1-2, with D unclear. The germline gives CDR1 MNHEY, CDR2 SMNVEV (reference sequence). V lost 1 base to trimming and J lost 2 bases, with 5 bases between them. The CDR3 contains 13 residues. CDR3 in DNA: TGTGCCAGCAGTTTATGGGAGAACTATGGCTACACCTTC. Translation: CASSLWENYGYTF.

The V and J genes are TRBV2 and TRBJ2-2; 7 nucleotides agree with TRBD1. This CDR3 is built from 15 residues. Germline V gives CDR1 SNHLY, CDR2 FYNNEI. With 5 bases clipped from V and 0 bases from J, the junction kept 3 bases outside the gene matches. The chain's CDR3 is CASSWTGPNTGELFF. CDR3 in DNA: TGTGCCAGCAGTTGGACAGGCCCGAACACCGGGGAGCTGTTTTTT.

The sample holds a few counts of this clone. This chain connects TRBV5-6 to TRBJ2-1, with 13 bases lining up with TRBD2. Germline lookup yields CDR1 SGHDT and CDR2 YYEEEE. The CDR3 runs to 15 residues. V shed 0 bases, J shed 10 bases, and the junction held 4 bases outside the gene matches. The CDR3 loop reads CASSLETSGRLEQFF. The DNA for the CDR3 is TGTGCCAGCAGCTTGGAGACTAGCGGGAGGTTAGAGCAGTTCTTC.

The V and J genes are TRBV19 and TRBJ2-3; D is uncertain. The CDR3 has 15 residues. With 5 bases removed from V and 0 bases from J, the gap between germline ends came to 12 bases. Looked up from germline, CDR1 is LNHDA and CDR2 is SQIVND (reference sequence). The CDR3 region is CASSATYGSTDTQYF. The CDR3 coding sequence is TGTGCCAGTAGTGCCACGTACGGTAGCACAGATACGCAGTATTTT.

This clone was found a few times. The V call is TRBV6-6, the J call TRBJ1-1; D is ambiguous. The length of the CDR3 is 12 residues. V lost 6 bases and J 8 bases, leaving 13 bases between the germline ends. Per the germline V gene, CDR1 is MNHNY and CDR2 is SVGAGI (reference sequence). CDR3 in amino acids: CASSAAPREAFF. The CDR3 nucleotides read TGTGCCAGCAGCGCAGCGCCCCGCGAAGCTTTCTTT.

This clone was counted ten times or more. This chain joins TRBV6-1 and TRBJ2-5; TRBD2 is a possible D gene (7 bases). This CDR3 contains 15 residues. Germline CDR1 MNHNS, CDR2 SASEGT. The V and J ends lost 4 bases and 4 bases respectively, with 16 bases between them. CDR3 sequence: CASSASMGGGETQYF. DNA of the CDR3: TGTGCCAGCAGTGCAAGTATGGGAGGGGGAGAGACCCAGTACTTC.

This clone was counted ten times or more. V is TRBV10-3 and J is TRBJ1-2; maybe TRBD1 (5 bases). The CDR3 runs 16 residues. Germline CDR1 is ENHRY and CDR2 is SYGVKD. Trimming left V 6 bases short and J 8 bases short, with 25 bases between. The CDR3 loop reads CAISIGSAIERGGYTF. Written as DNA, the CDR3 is TGTGCCATCAGCATAGGGTCTGCAATCGAAAGGGGAGGCTACACCTTC.

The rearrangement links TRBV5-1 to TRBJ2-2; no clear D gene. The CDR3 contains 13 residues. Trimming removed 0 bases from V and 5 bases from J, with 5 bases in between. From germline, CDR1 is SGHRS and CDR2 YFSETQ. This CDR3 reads CASSLAGTGELFF. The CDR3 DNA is TGCGCCAGCAGCTTGGCCGGGACCGGGGAGCTGTTTTTT. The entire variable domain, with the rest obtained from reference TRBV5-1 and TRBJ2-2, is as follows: KAGVTQTPRYLIKTRGQQVTLSCSPISGHRSVSWYQQTPGQGLQFLFEYFSETQRNKGNFPGRFSGRQFSNSRSEMNVSTLELGDSALYLCASSLAGTGELFFGEGSRLTVL.